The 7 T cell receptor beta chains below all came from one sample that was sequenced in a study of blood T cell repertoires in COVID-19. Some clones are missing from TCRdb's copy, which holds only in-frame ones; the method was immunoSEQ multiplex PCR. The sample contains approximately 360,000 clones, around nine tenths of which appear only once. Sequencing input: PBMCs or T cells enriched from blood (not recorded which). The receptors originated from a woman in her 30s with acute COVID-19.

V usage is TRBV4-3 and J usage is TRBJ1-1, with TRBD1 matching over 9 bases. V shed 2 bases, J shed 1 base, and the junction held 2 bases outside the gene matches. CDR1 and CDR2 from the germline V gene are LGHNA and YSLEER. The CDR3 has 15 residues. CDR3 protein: CASSQKGQGNTEAFF. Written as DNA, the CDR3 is TGCGCCAGCAGCCAAAAGGGACAGGGGAACACTGAAGCTTTCTTT.

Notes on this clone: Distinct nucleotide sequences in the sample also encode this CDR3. The DNA of the CDR3 is TGTGCCACCAGTGACCCGGGACAGGGTGGCAATCAGCCCCAGCATTTT. Amino acids: CATSDPGQGGNQPQHF. The chain is built from TRBV24-1 and TRBJ1-5; 9 positions agree with TRBD1. CDR1 and CDR2 (germline): KGHDR, SFDVKD. The CDR3 is 16 residues long. V lost 4 bases to trimming and J lost 2 bases; unmatched junction nucleotides: 5.

CDR3: CASSLQGVNTEAFF. Written as DNA, the CDR3 is TGTGCCAGCAGCTTGCAGGGGGTTAACACTGAAGCTTTCTTT. The chain recombines TRBV5-6 with TRBJ1-1; 7 bases are shared with TRBD1. The V segment lost 1 base and the J segment 2 bases; nucleotides outside the gene matches: 2. The CDR3 spans 14 residues. Germline CDR1 SGHDT, CDR2 YYEEEE.

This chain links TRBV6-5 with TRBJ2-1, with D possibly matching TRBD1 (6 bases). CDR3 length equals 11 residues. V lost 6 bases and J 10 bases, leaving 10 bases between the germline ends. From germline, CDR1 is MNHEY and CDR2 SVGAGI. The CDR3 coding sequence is TGTGCCAGCAGCGCAGGGGCAGAGCAGTTCTTC. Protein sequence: CASSAGAEQFF.

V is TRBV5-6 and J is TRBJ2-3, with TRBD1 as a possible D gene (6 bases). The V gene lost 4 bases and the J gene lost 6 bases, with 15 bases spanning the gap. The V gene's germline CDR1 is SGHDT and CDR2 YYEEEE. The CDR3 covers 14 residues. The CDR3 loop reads CASSTRQGQDTQYF. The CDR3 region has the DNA TGTGCCAGCAGCACCCGGCAGGGGCAGGATACGCAGTATTTT.

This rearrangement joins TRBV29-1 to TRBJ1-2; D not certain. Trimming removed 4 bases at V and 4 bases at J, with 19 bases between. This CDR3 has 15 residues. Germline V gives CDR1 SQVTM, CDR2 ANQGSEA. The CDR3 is CSVAPRLTPSYGYTF. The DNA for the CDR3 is TGCAGCGTTGCACCTCGCCTTACTCCTTCCTATGGCTACACCTTC.

The CDR3 protein is CASRQGAGNTIYF. The DNA for the CDR3 is TGTGCCAGCCGACAGGGGGCTGGAAACACCATATATTTT. This rearrangement joins TRBV6-4 to TRBJ1-3; 9 nucleotides align to TRBD1. The germline V gene encodes CDR1 MRHNA and CDR2 SNTAGT. With 8 bases clipped from V and 2 bases from J, the junction kept 1 base outside the gene matches. CDR3 length: 13 residues.